This TCR beta chain stems from a study of T cells in tuberculosis. About the study: CD1B tetramers identified T cells specific for mycobacterial lipid GMM. The study's findings and limits: Using the GMM-specific repertoire gave around 90% accuracy versus around 70% with motifs.

On this clone: Its specificity is not known.

Trimming took off 7 bases at V and 0 bases at J, with 10 bases between the two ends. The CDR3 has 14 residues. From germline, CDR1 is LNHDA and CDR2 SQIVND (reference sequence). Sequencing was performed with immunoSEQ multiplex PCR; in TCRdb, only in-frame clones are kept and a portion is missing. In the table there are about 43,000 clones, around 94% of which are singletons. On average roughly 92,000 T cells per donor were immunosequenced. The gene calls are TRBV19 and TRBJ2-1, with D perhaps matching TRBD2 (6 bases). Sequenced sample: PBMCs. This sequence was found in a donor aged 5 to 30 with latent tuberculosis or without tuberculosis infection. Some clones in this sample may be carry-over from other donors' samples. CDR3 loop: CASNYGSSYNEQFF. In DNA form, the CDR3 reads TGTGCCAGTAACTACGGGAGCTCCTACAATGAGCAGTTCTTC.